Below are 20 T cell receptor beta chains sequenced from a single sample in a study of T cell repertoires in cytomegalovirus infection. TCRdb ran MiXCR on the reads and lists one entry per CDR3 protein. The profile shows approximately 1,000,000 distinct CDR3 sequences, roughly a third of them singletons. Their antigen targets remain unknown. Sequenced here: cultured CD8+ T cells from PBMCs, sampled from culture after CMV antigen stimulation. The receptors come from a human donor in good health (CMV status not recorded). Some clones in this sample may be carry-over from other donors' samples.

This clonotype was counted at least ten times. The genes are TRBV7-9 and TRBJ2-2; unclear D gene. Germline-derived CDR1 and CDR2 are SEHNR and FQNEAQ (reference sequence). V lost 5 bases to trimming and J lost 0 bases, with 13 bases between them. This CDR3 spans 16 amino acids. CDR3 amino acids: CASSQGIKPNTGELFF. The CDR3 nucleotides read TGTGCCAGCAGCCAAGGGATCAAGCCGAACACCGGGGAGCTGTTTTTT.

The rearrangement links TRBV10-3 to TRBJ1-2; D unclear. V lost 4 bases and J 4 bases, leaving 19 bases between the germline ends. This CDR3 is 16 amino acids long. The V gene's germline CDR1 is ENHRY and CDR2 SYGVKD. The CDR3 region has the DNA TGTGCCATCAGTGCAGCGGGAAGGGTCGGAAGCTATGGCTACACCTTC. Amino acids: CAISAAGRVGSYGYTF.

This clonotype has ten or more counts. This rearrangement joins TRBV7-6 to TRBJ2-1; D might be TRBD1 (5 bases). The CDR3 covers 14 residues. Per the germline V gene, CDR1 is SGHVS and CDR2 is FNYEAQ. Trimming left V 2 bases short and J 8 bases short, with 13 bases between. The CDR3 DNA follows: TGTGCCAGCAGCTTAAAAGGGGCGCAGGATGAGCAGTTCTTC. Protein: CASSLKGAQDEQFF.

CDR3 sequence (DNA): TGTGCCAGCAGTTTACATGGGCGTCCTTACAATGAGCAGTTCTTC. Protein sequence: CASSLHGRPYNEQFF. This rearrangement joins TRBV28 to TRBJ2-1; D not certain. Germline loops: CDR1 MDHEN, CDR2 SYDVKM. This CDR3 comprises 15 residues. Deletions cut 2 bases from V and 4 bases from J, with 12 bases between.

This clonotype was seen a handful of times. Here the CDR3 reads CASKWDSPSIYGYTF. The CDR3 bases are TGTGCCAGTAAATGGGACAGCCCTTCAATCTATGGCTACACCTTC. The chain has TRBV19 and TRBJ1-2, with 7 bases matching TRBD1. CDR1 and CDR2 (germline): LNHDA, SQIVND (reference sequence). The length of the CDR3 is 15 residues. The V and J ends lost 7 bases and 4 bases, in that order; junction bases with no gene match: 12.

This clonotype was observed a handful of times. This chain joins TRBV6-2 or TRBV6-3 and TRBJ1-5; D is undetermined. V lost 6 bases, J lost 0 bases, and 15 bases lay in between. CDR3 size: 16 residues. The germline CDR1 and CDR2 sequences are MNHEY and SVGEGT. The CDR3: CASRHAGDYSNQPQHF. CDR3 DNA: TGTGCCAGCAGGCATGCAGGAGATTATAGCAATCAGCCCCAGCATTTT.

The rearrangement links TRBV7-9 to TRBJ2-5; 9 bases agree with TRBD1. Losses at the gene ends were 6 bases for V and 9 bases for J; bases not matched to a gene: 17. Germline CDR1 is SEHNR and CDR2 is FQNEAQ (reference sequence). The CDR3 totals 16 residues. CDR3 bases: TGTGCCAGCAGAGATTCAGGACAGGGGAGGCTAGGTCCCCAGTACTTC. This encodes CASRDSGQGRLGPQYF.

The chain couples TRBV2 to TRBJ2-3, with D possibly called TRBD1 or TRBD2 (6 bases each). Between the trimmed V and J ends, which lost 3 bases and 3 bases, there was a span of 22 bases. CDR3 length: 18 residues. CDR1 SNHLY and CDR2 FYNNEI come from the germline V gene. CDR3 nucleotide sequence: TGTGCCAGCAGTGATGGGAAAGGGGGGAAGTTTTCTACAGATACGCAGTATTTT. Translated, it gives CASSDGKGGKFSTDTQYF.

This rearrangement joins TRBV2 to TRBJ1-2; D possibly corresponds to TRBD1 (5 bases). Germline CDR1 and CDR2: SNHLY and FYNNEI. This CDR3 has 15 amino acids. Trimming left V 6 bases short and J 4 bases short, with 18 bases between. The CDR3 DNA follows: TGTGCCAGCAGAGAAACCCCGGGACCAACCTATGGCTACACCTTC. Its translation: CASRETPGPTYGYTF.

A few counts support this clonotype. The rearrangement links TRBV27 to TRBJ1-5; tentatively, D is TRBD1 (6 bases). Between the trimmed V and J ends, which lost 5 bases and 5 bases, there was a span of 19 bases. From germline, CDR1 is MNHEY and CDR2 SMNVEV (reference sequence). CDR3 length: 16 amino acids. CDR3 in DNA: TGTGCCAGCAGTCCCCTTTTTGGGGGGCGGGATCAGCCCCAGCATTTT. Amino acids: CASSPLFGGRDQPQHF.

There are many counts of this clonotype. This chain joins TRBV7-2 and TRBJ1-6; D remains ambiguous. The CDR3 contains 15 residues. With 4 bases removed from V and 0 bases from J, the gap between germline ends came to 7 bases. Per germline, CDR1 SGHTA and CDR2 FQGNSA. The CDR3 nucleotides are TGTGCCAGCAGCTCGGGGAGCTCCTATAATTCACCCCTCCACTTT. Its protein is CASSSGSSYNSPLHF.

This clonotype has just a few counts. The J gene is TRBJ2-4, the V gene TRBV7-9; D is perhaps TRBD1 (6 bases). The CDR3 extends over 16 amino acids. The V end was cut by 3 bases, the J end by 9 bases, with 21 bases between. Germline V gene data show CDR1 as SEHNR and CDR2 as FQNEAQ (reference sequence). Here the CDR3 reads CASSLGGTNVLGIQYF. The CDR3 DNA is TGTGCCAGCAGCTTGGGTGGGACAAACGTCTTGGGCATTCAGTACTTC.

At least ten counts were recorded for this clonotype. V and J are TRBV6-2 or TRBV6-3 and TRBJ2-1; D gene uncertain. CDR3 length: 16 amino acids. Germline-derived CDR1 and CDR2 are MNHEY and SVGEGT. Trimming cost V 0 bases and J 3 bases, with 12 bases left between them. The CDR3 sequence: CASSYSTRLDYNEQFF. The CDR3 region has the DNA TGTGCCAGCAGTTACTCGACCAGGCTGGACTACAATGAGCAGTTCTTC.

J is TRBJ2-2 and V is TRBV12-3 or TRBV12-4; D might be TRBD1 or TRBD2, each matching 5 bases. This CDR3 is 12 amino acids long. V was cut by 8 bases and J by 6 bases, with 10 bases left in between. The CDR3 loop is CASGGRAGELFF. The CDR3 nucleotides are TGTGCCAGCGGGGGTCGAGCCGGGGAGCTGTTTTTT.

The chain employs TRBV7-4 and TRBJ2-4; D may be TRBD1 (6 bases). The V and J ends lost 5 bases and 0 bases respectively, with 17 bases between them. From germline, CDR1 is SGHVT and CDR2 SQSDAQ. This CDR3 region has 17 residues. CDR3 coding DNA: TGTGCCAGCAGCAACCCGGACAGTGATCTAGCCAAAAACATTCAGTACTTC. This translates into CASSNPDSDLAKNIQYF. Using reference TRBV7-4 and TRBJ2-4 for the parts outside the CDR3, the full variable domain is GAGVSQSPRYKVAKRGRDVALRCDSISGHVTLYWYRQTLGQGSEVLTYSQSDAQRDKSGRPSGRFSAERPERSVSTLKIQRTEQGDSAVYLCASSNPDSDLAKNIQYFGAGTRLSVL.

This clonotype was seen a handful of times. The chain combines TRBV7-8 with TRBJ1-1, with D maybe TRBD1 (5 bases). V dropped 1 base and J dropped 7 bases, with 13 bases sitting between them. This CDR3 spans 14 amino acids. CDR1 is SGHVS and CDR2 is FQNEAQ in the germline V gene. The CDR3 region has the DNA TGTGCCAGCAGCTTAGAAGGGCGGGGACTTGAAGCTTTCTTT. Amino acids: CASSLEGRGLEAFF. Using reference TRBV7-8 and TRBJ1-1 for the parts outside the CDR3, the full variable domain is GAGVSQSPRYKVAKRGQDVALRCDPISGHVSLFWYQQALGQGPEFLTYFQNEAQLDKSGLPSDRFFAERPEGSVSTLKIQRTQQEDSAVYLCASSLEGRGLEAFFGQGTRLTVV.

This sequence joins TRBV12-3 or TRBV12-4 and TRBJ2-3; D possibly matches TRBD1 or TRBD2 (5 bases each). This CDR3 region has 14 residues. Trimming stripped 1 base from V and 4 bases from J, with 9 bases between. The CDR3: CASSLGPGPDTQYF. The CDR3 DNA reads as TGTGCCAGCAGTTTAGGTCCGGGGCCAGATACGCAGTATTTT.

The rearrangement links TRBV7-9 to TRBJ1-2; D perhaps matches TRBD1 (6 bases). The CDR3 spans 17 residues. Germline V gene sequence: CDR1 SEHNR, CDR2 FQNEAQ (reference sequence). Trimming cost V 7 bases and J 5 bases, with 26 bases left between them. The CDR3, as DNA: TGTGCCAGCAACACCCCGGGACATACAGTCATCCAGTATGGCTACACCTTC. Its translation: CASNTPGHTVIQYGYTF. The entire variable domain, with the rest obtained from reference TRBV7-9 and TRBJ1-2, is as follows: DTGVSQNPRHKITKRGQNVTFRCDPISEHNRLYWYRQTLGQGPEFLTYFQNEAQLEKSRLLSDRFSAERPKGSFSTLEIQRTEQGDSAMYLCASNTPGHTVIQYGYTFGSGTRLTVV.

This clonotype was detected ten times or more. This rearrangement joins TRBV7-2 to TRBJ2-7; tentatively, D is TRBD2 (5 bases). The V and J ends lost 5 bases and 3 bases respectively, with 20 bases between them. CDR1 is SGHTA, CDR2 FQGNSA, per germline. The CDR3 is made up of 16 amino acids. The DNA of the CDR3 is TGTGCCAGCAGCAAGACACCTAGCACTACAAACTACGAGCAGTACTTC. Protein sequence: CASSKTPSTTNYEQYF. Looking up the rest from reference TRBV7-2 and TRBJ2-7 gives the full variable domain: GAGVSQSPSNKVTEKGKDVELRCDPISGHTALYWYRQSLGQGLEFLIYFQGNSAPDKSGLPSDRFSAERTGGSVSTLTIQRTQQEDSAVYLCASSKTPSTTNYEQYFGPGTRLTVT.

This clonotype was detected only once. The chain has TRBV27 and TRBJ2-1; 14 positions agree with TRBD2. Germline assignment: CDR1 MNHEY and CDR2 SMNVEV (reference sequence). The CDR3 is 17 residues long. J lost 10 bases, V lost 5 bases, and 13 bases had no gene match. CDR3 bases: TGTGCCAGCAGTAAACTGACTAGCGGGGGGGCGGTGCCCGAGCAGTTCTTC. Translated, it gives CASSKLTSGGAVPEQFF.